This TCR beta chain came from a study of T cells after posttransplantation cyclophosphamide. Study results and limitations: TRB overlap between skin or GI tissue T cells and blood was limited.

Of note for this clone: The antigen is undetermined.

The CDR3 has 13 amino acids. Germline V gene sequence: CDR1 SQVTM, CDR2 ANQGSEA. Clones were read by immunoSEQ multiplex PCR, and TCRdb kept only the in-frame ones, dropping some. The table shows about 9,100 clones, with approximately 98% occurring only once. The specimen was naive CD8+ T cells sorted from PBMCs. The chain couples TRBV29-1 to TRBJ1-3; D unclear. The clonotype was recovered from a middle-aged man in good health, CMV-negative, and a related stem cell transplant donor. CDR3 residues: CRTKPRGGNTIYF. Here the CDR3 DNA reads TGCAGAACAAAACCGCGGGGTGGAAACACCATATATTTT.